This T cell receptor (beta chain) was sequenced during a study of long-term antiretroviral therapy in people with HIV. Notes on the study in general: Regardless of time point, clones expanded before ART dominated the repertoire.

No fewer than two post-ART and no fewer than one pre-ART PBMC samples existed for each donor. Every specimen held between about 0.9-11 million cryopreserved PBMC. These were thawed and washed before DNA extraction. Germline V lookup: CDR1 WNHNN, CDR2 SYGVQD (reference sequence). This CDR3 contains 13 residues. V shed 6 bases and J shed 2 bases, with 10 bases lying between them. Concerning this clone: Its target is unknown.

The assay, immunoSEQ v3.0, was run at survey level. This table comes from immunoSEQ multiplex PCR, and its TCRdb copy is limited to in-frame clones, with some not included. Of 17,000 or so clones in the sample, roughly 78% were seen once. Material: unsorted PBMCs, obtained at the start of antiretroviral therapy. This receptor was obtained from a man aged 25-40 years with HIV. The rearrangement links TRBV10-1 to TRBJ1-2; no reliable D call. The CDR3 reads CASSPRGNYGYTF. The DNA of the CDR3 is TGCGCCAGCAGCCCAAGAGGGAACTATGGCTACACCTTC.